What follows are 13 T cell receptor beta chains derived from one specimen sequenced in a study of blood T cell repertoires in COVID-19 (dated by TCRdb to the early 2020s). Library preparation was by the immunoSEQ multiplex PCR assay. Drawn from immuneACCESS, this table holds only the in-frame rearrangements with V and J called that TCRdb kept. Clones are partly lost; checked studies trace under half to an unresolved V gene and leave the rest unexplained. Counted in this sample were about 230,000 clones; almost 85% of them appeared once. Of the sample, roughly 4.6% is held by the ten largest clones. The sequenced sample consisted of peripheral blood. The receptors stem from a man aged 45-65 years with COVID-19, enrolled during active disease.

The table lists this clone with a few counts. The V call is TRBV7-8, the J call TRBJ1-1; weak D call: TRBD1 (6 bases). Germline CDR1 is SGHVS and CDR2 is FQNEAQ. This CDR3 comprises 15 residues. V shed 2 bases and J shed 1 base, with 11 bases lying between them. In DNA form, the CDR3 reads TGTGCCAGCAGCTTACGGGGGGCCGGGAACACTGAAGCTTTCTTT. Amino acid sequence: CASSLRGAGNTEAFF.

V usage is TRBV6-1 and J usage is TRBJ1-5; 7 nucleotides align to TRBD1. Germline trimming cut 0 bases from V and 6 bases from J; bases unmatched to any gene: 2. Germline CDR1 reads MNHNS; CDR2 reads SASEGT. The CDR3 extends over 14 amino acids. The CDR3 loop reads CASSEATGFQPQHF. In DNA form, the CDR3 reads TGTGCCAGCAGTGAAGCGACAGGGTTTCAGCCCCAGCATTTT.

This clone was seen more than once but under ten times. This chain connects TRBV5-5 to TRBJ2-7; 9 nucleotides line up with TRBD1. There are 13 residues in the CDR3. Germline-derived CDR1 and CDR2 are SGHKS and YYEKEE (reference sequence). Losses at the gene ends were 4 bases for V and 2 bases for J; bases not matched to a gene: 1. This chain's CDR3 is CASSRDRAYEQYF. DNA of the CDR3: TGTGCCAGCAGCCGGGACAGGGCCTACGAGCAGTACTTC.

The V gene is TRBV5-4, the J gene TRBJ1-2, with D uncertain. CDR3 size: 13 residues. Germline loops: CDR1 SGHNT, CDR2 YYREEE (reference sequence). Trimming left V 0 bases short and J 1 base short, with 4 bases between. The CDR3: CASSLELNYGYTF. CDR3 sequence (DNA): TGTGCCAGCAGCTTGGAACTTAACTATGGCTACACCTTC.

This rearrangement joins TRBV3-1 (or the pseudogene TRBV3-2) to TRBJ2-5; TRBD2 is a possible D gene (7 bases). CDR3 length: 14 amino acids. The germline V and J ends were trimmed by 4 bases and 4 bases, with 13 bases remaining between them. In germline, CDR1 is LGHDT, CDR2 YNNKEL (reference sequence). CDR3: CASSPQGRAETQYF. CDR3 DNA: TGTGCCAGCAGCCCTCAGGGGAGGGCAGAGACCCAGTACTTC.

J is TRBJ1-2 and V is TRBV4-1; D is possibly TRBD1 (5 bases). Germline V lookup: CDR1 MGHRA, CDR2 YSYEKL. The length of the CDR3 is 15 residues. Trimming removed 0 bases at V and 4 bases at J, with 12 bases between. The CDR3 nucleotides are TGCGCCAGCAGCCAAGATGCCGGGGGTGGCTATGGCTACACCTTC. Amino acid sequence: CASSQDAGGGYGYTF.

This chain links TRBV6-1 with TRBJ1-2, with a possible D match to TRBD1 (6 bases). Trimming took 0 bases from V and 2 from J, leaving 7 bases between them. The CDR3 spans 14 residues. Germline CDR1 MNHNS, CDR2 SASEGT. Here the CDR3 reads CASSEARGNYGYTF. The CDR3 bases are TGTGCCAGCAGTGAAGCCAGGGGCAACTATGGCTACACCTTC.

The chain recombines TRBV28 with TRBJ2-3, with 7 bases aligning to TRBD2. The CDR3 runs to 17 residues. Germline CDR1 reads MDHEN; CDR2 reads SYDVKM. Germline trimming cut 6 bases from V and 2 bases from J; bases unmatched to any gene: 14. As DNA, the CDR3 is TGTGCCAGCAGCAGGGTTGGGAGGGACGGGTTCACAGATACGCAGTATTTT. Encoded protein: CASSRVGRDGFTDTQYF.

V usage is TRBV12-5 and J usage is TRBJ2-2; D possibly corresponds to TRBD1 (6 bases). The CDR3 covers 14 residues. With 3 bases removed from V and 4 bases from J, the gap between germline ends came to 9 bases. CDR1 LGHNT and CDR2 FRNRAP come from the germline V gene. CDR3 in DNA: TGTGCTAGTGGTTTTGGGGGCGGCACCGGGGAGCTGTTTTTT. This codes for CASGFGGGTGELFF.

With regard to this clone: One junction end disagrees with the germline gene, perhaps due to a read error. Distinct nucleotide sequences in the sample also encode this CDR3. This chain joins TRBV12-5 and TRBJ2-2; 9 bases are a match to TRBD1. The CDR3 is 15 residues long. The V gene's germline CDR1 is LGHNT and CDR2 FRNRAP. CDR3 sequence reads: CASGLGQGDTGELFF. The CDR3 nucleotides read TGTGCTAGTGGATTGGGACAGGGTGACACCGGGGAGCTGTTTTTT. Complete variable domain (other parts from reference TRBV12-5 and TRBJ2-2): DARVTQTPRHKVTEMGQEVTMRCQPILGHNTVFWYRQTMMQGLELLAYFRNRAPLDDSGMPKDRFSAEMPDATLATLKIQPSEPRDSAVYFCASGLGQGDTGELFFGEGSRLTVL.

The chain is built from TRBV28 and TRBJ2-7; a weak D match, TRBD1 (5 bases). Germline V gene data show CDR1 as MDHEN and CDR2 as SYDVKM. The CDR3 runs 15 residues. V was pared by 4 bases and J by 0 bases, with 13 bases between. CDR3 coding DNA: TGTGCCAGCAGTTCCCTGACAGTATTCTCCTACGAGCAGTACTTC. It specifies CASSSLTVFSYEQYF.

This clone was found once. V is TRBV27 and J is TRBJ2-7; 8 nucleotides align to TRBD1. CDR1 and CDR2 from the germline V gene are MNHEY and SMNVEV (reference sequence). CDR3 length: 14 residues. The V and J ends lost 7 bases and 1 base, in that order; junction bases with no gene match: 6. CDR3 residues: CASTPWTGSYEQYF. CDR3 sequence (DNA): TGTGCCAGCACCCCTTGGACAGGGTCCTACGAGCAGTACTTC.

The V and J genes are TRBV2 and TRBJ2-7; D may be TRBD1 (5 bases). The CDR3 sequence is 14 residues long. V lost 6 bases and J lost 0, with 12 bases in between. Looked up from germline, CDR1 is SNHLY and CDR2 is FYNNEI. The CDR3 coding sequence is TGTGCCAGCAGGGGCCCAGGGAACTCCTACGAGCAGTACTTC. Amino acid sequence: CASRGPGNSYEQYF.